The sequence of this T cell receptor (beta chain) was determined in a study of control samples from healthy donors and cancer patients. V was cut by 2 bases and J by 5 bases, with 17 bases left in between. This CDR3 is built from 16 residues. Looked up from germline, CDR1 is SGHRS and CDR2 is YFSETQ. Sequencing was performed with immunoSEQ multiplex PCR; in TCRdb, only in-frame clones are kept and a portion is missing. The repertoire holds about 83,000 clones, with roughly nine tenths as singletons. Sequencing was performed on blood. The TCR originated in a man in his forties or fifties in good health. This rearrangement joins TRBV5-1 to TRBJ1-3; tentatively, D is TRBD1 (6 bases). The CDR3 reads CASSLSSGEGRNTIYF. The CDR3 DNA sequence: TGCGCCAGCAGCTTATCGTCAGGGGAAGGTAGAAACACCATATATTTT.